This T cell receptor (beta chain) was obtained from a study of T cell responses to AZD1222 COVID-19 vaccine. Germline V CDR1 and CDR2: SGHRS, YFSETQ. Trimming took off 0 bases at V and 4 bases at J, with 11 bases between the two ends. The CDR3 has 15 amino acids. Libraries were prepared by immunoSEQ multiplex PCR; TCRdb keeps only in-frame clonotypes and omits some of them. The sample lists tens of thousands of clones, 89% occurring once. The sequencing here drew on peripheral blood, taken 28 days after the second AZD1222 dose. The chain couples TRBV5-1 to TRBJ1-3, with a weak D call TRBD1 (6 bases). The source is an adult who received the AZD1222 COVID-19 vaccine. CDR3 nucleotides: TGCGCCAGCAGCTTGGACAGGGCCCTCGGAAACACCATATATTTT. Translating it yields CASSLDRALGNTIYF.